This entry describes one TCR beta chain. As yet, its antigen is unknown. Some clones are missing from TCRdb's copy, which holds only in-frame ones; the method was immunoSEQ multiplex PCR. Counted here are around 2.5 million clones, approximately 93% occurring once; the ten biggest clones make up around 0.4%. The study enrolled healthy HIV-negative adults without recent acute infections or vaccinations as donors. It was into CD45RA+ naive and CD45RA-negative memory subsets that the CD4+ cells were split. There are 15 residues in the CDR3. The data stem from a study of shared clonotypes between healthy human individuals. Across the whole study: The donor pool was made up of a couple of women and a few men aged 18 to 49. General observations from the study: The genetic and exposure-history diversity represented was limited by few donors.

The source material was naive CD4+ T cells from PBMCs. As for subset: CD45RA+ positively selected. The origin of this receptor is a man younger than 35 in good health. Some clones in this sample may be carry-over from other donors' samples. V usage is TRBV21-1 and J usage is TRBJ1-4; the listed D gene, TRBD1, was not tested against the DNA. TRBV21-1 is a pseudogene locus. CDR3: CASSKFRGWGEKLFF. DNA of the CDR3: TGTGCCAGCAGCAAATTCAGGGGTTGGGGAGAAAAACTGTTTTTT.